This T cell receptor beta chain stems from a study of blood T cell repertoires in COVID-19. Study as a whole: There were acute and convalescent COVID-19 samples, and they came from the United States, Italy and Spain. Sources were T cells, B-cell-depleted T cells, or PBMCs; the material itself was cDNA or gDNA.

The CDR3 sequence is 15 residues long. V dropped 1 base and J dropped 4; count of bases not matched to a gene: 4. The germline gives CDR1 SGHTA, CDR2 FQGNSA. In the original workflow: Amplification with reference gene primers provided the estimates of nucleated cell counts. Method: immunoSEQ multiplex PCR; TCRdb's copy keeps in-frame clones and lacks some. V and J calls and clone size are as listed in that table; D and trimming were resolved from the DNA. The data show fewer than 250,000 clones, with approximately 86% seen just once and 3% to 3.5% held by the top ten. Specimen: peripheral blood. The V and J genes are TRBV7-2 and TRBJ2-7, with 10 bases identical to TRBD2. The sequence came from a man aged 60 to 69 with acute or convalescent COVID-19. The CDR3 spells CASSLGTSGVYEQYF. The CDR3 DNA sequence: TGTGCCAGCAGCTTAGGAACTAGCGGGGTGTACGAGCAGTACTTC.